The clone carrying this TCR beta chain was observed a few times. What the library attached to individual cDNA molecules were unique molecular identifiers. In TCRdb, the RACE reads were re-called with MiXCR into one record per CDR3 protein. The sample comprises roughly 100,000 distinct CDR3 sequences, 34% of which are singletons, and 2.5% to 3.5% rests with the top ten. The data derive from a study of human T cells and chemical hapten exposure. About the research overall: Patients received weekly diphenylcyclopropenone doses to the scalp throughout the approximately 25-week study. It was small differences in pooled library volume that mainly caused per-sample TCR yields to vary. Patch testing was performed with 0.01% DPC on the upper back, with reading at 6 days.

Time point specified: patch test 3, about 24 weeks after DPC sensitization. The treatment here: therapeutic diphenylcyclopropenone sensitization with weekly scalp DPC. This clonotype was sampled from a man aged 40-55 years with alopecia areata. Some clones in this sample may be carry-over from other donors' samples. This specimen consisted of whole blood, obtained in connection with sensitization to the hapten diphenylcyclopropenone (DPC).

The CDR3 region is CASSYGGQSTDTQYF. CDR3 nucleotides: TGTGCCAGCAGTTACGGGGGACAAAGCACAGATACGCAGTATTTT. The chain combines TRBV6-2 or TRBV6-3 with TRBJ2-3; a weak D match, TRBD1 (6 bases). CDR3 length: 15 amino acids. V was trimmed by 2 bases and J by 0 bases, leaving 9 bases between them. Germline CDR1 is MNHEY and CDR2 is SVGEGT.